This T cell receptor (beta chain) emerged from a study of T cell responses to AZD1222 COVID-19 vaccine. Study findings and constraints: Only six AZD1222 recipients tested seropositive at baseline. Reports say nearly half of spike-specific TCRs go after unmutated variant regions.

Generated by immunoSEQ multiplex PCR, the TCRdb table keeps only in-frame clones and is missing some. The data show approximately 92,000 clones, 90% to 95% seen once. As to this clone: Its antigen is undetermined.

Material: peripheral blood, obtained on day 0 of AZD1222 vaccination. This receptor was obtained from an adult in good health.

CDR3 sequence (DNA): TGCGCCAGCAGCTACAGGGGGACCACTGAAGCTTTCTTT. Its translation is CASSYRGTTEAFF. The chain employs TRBV5-1 and TRBJ1-1, with 8 bases aligning to TRBD1. Germline values: CDR1 SGHRS, CDR2 YFSETQ. The CDR3 contains 13 residues. The V and J ends lost 3 bases and 4 bases, in that order; junction bases with no gene match: 2.